Below are 14 T cell receptor beta chains sequenced from a single sample in a study of T cell repertoires in cytomegalovirus infection. These receptors have no known antigen. TCRdb recomputed calls from the reads with MiXCR, one row per CDR3 protein. The sample records tens of thousands of distinct CDR3 sequences, about a fifth being singletons. The input for sequencing was CD8+ T cells from cultured PBMCs, taken from culture after CMV antigen stimulation. These receptors were collected from a human donor in good health (CMV status not recorded). Some clones in this sample may be carry-over from other donors' samples.

This clonotype was observed a few times. The chain has TRBV7-2 and TRBJ2-7; 7 positions agree with TRBD1. J gave up 3 bases and V 5 bases, and 4 bases lay outside the gene matches. The CDR3 is made up of 13 amino acids. Germline assignment: CDR1 SGHTA and CDR2 FQGNSA. The CDR3 sequence: CASSKGQFYEQYF. The CDR3 nucleotides are TGTGCCAGCAGCAAGGGACAGTTCTACGAGCAGTACTTC.

This clonotype has only a few counts. The chain is built from TRBV6-1 and TRBJ2-7; D may be TRBD2 (6 bases). CDR3 length: 15 amino acids. Germline assignment: CDR1 MNHNS and CDR2 SASEGT. Trimming removed 7 bases from V and 5 bases from J, with 21 bases in between. The CDR3 DNA reads TGTGCCAGCACCGAGGATGGGACTTTGTACCACGAGCAGTACTTC. Encoded protein: CASTEDGTLYHEQYF.

This clonotype was recorded a few times. The V call is TRBV27, the J call TRBJ1-5; 7 nucleotides match TRBD1. Losses at the gene ends were 9 bases for V and 4 bases for J; bases not matched to a gene: 3. Germline CDR1 and CDR2: MNHEY and SMNVEV (reference sequence). The CDR3 is 12 amino acids. The CDR3 loop reads CASGTVNQPQHF. CDR3 DNA sequence: TGTGCCAGTGGGACAGTAAATCAGCCCCAGCATTTT.

The chain combines TRBV12-3 or TRBV12-4 with TRBJ1-2; no clear D. V lost 10 bases and J lost 4, with 19 bases in between. The CDR3 consists of 14 residues. The CDR3 bases are TGTGCCACCAAGGCCGGACCCCGCTTCTATGGCTACACCTTC. It codes for CATKAGPRFYGYTF.

This clonotype was counted a few times. In DNA, the CDR3 is TGTGCCAGCAGTCGCAGCCGGGGTTACGAGCAGTACTTC. The encoded protein is CASSRSRGYEQYF. The V gene is TRBV7-2, the J gene TRBJ2-7, with D possibly TRBD2 on 5 matching bases. Per the germline V gene, CDR1 is SGHTA and CDR2 is FQGNSA. The CDR3 covers 13 residues. V lost 6 bases and J 4 bases, leaving 13 bases between the germline ends.

This clonotype showed up many times. The genes are TRBV12-3 or TRBV12-4 and TRBJ1-5; tentative D call: TRBD1 (5 bases). The length of the CDR3 is 15 residues. Trimming left V 1 base short and J 1 base short, with 8 bases between. The CDR3 sequence is CASSLETASNQPQHF. The CDR3, as DNA: TGTGCCAGCAGTTTAGAGACAGCGAGCAATCAGCCCCAGCATTTT.

This chain joins TRBV19 and TRBJ1-2; maybe TRBD1 (5 bases). CDR1 LNHDA and CDR2 SQIVND come from the germline V gene (reference sequence). The V end lost 6 bases, the J end lost 5 bases, and 22 bases lay between the germline ends. The CDR3 is 16 residues long. The CDR3 coding sequence is TGTGCCAGTAGACTAACGGTGGGGGGACGGATTTATGGCTACACCTTC. This gives the protein CASRLTVGGRIYGYTF.

This clonotype was detected a few times. This chain joins TRBV2 and TRBJ1-2; D not certain. Trimming cost V 7 bases and J 1 base, with 13 bases left between them. This CDR3 spans 14 amino acids. Per the germline V gene, CDR1 is SNHLY and CDR2 is FYNNEI. CDR3 nucleotides: TGTGCCAGCACCCTGAGGTCCATTAACTATGGCTACACCTTC. Translating it yields CASTLRSINYGYTF. Drawing the rest from reference TRBV2 and TRBJ1-2, the complete variable domain is EPEVTQTPSHQVTQMGQEVILRCVPISNHLYFYWYRQILGQKVEFLVSFYNNEISEKSEIFDDQFSVERPDGSNFTLKIRSTKLEDSAMYFCASTLRSINYGYTFGSGTRLTVV.

CDR3 sequence: CASNPTGRASYNEQFF. The CDR3 DNA sequence: TGTGCCAGCAATCCCACGGGGCGGGCCTCCTACAATGAGCAGTTCTTC. The chain carries TRBV6-5 and TRBJ2-1; the D gene could be TRBD1 or TRBD2 (5 bases each). The CDR3 has 16 residues. Trimming cost V 7 bases and J 0 bases, with 16 bases left between them. The germline V gene encodes CDR1 MNHEY and CDR2 SVGAGI.

This clonotype was found a few times. This chain connects TRBV7-2 to TRBJ2-3; TRBD2 aligns across 8 bases. In germline, CDR1 is SGHTA, CDR2 FQGNSA. The CDR3 covers 17 residues. Trimming removed 5 bases from V and 7 bases from J; junction bases left unmatched: 17. CDR3 loop: CASSPSLRSGGPHTQYF. CDR3 nucleotide sequence: TGTGCCAGCAGCCCGTCCCTGCGCTCGGGGGGGCCTCATACGCAGTATTTT.

This rearrangement joins TRBV12-3 or TRBV12-4 to TRBJ1-2, with D unresolved. This CDR3 comprises 14 residues. V was shortened by 6 bases and J by 3 bases, with 14 bases between the two germline ends. The CDR3 bases are TGTGCCAGCAGATCCGACGGGAGGGACTATGGCTACACCTTC. Translated, it gives CASRSDGRDYGYTF.

The chain recombines TRBV28 with TRBJ2-1; maybe TRBD2 (6 bases). Germline CDR1 reads MDHEN; CDR2 reads SYDVKM. The CDR3 runs to 15 residues. V was pared by 7 bases and J by 5 bases, with 18 bases between. CDR3 residues: CASISRGWGNNEQFF. The CDR3 coding sequence is TGTGCCAGCATCTCGCGGGGCTGGGGGAACAATGAGCAGTTCTTC.

This clonotype was seen a few times. V and J are TRBV7-2 and TRBJ2-2; 9 nucleotides match TRBD1. V was pared by 3 bases and J by 2 bases, with 7 bases of the junction left unmatched. In germline, CDR1 is SGHTA, CDR2 FQGNSA. The CDR3 consists of 17 residues. As DNA, the CDR3 is TGTGCCAGCAGCTTGCCCCGGGACAGGGCTAACACCGGGGAGCTGTTTTTT. Protein: CASSLPRDRANTGELFF.

This chain uses TRBV19 with TRBJ2-1; TRBD2 matches at 7 bases. In germline, CDR1 is LNHDA, CDR2 SQIVND (reference sequence). The CDR3 covers 15 residues. V was clipped by 5 bases and J by 3 bases; unmatched bases: 7. As DNA, the CDR3 is TGTGCCAGTAGTTCTTCCGGACTAGACTACAATGAGCAGTTCTTC. Residues: CASSSSGLDYNEQFF.